The 10 T cell receptor beta chains given below trace back to one sample, sequenced in a study of cytomegalovirus exposure and HLA in healthy donors. PCR used 60 Vbeta primers and 13 Jbeta primers. The repertoire was sequenced with immunoSEQ multiplex PCR; TCRdb's copy has only in-frame clones and lacks some. Among some 270,000 clones, 92% were seen once, and the ten largest hold roughly 1.6%. What was sequenced was PBMCs. These receptors came from a girl aged 2-9 years in good health and CMV-seronegative.

The chain carries TRBV30 and TRBJ1-2, with 7 bases aligning to TRBD1. The germline CDR1 and CDR2 sequences are GTSNPN and SVGIG (reference sequence). This CDR3 region has 12 residues. V trimming: 4 bases; J trimming: 3 bases; junction bases outside the gene matches: 2. In DNA, the CDR3 is TGTGCCTGGACAGACAGGGACTATGGCTACACCTTC. Translation gives CAWTDRDYGYTF.

The J gene is TRBJ2-5, the V gene TRBV11-3; D possibly corresponds to TRBD1 (6 bases). Per germline, CDR1 SGHNT and CDR2 YENEEA. There are 13 residues in the CDR3. V was cut by 3 bases and J by 5 bases, with 10 bases left in between. The CDR3 nucleotides are TGTGCCAGCAGCTTTAGGGACAAGGAGACCCAGTACTTC. Translating it yields CASSFRDKETQYF.

The J gene is TRBJ2-3, the V gene TRBV7-6; 8 nucleotides match TRBD2. CDR1 SGHVS and CDR2 FNYEAQ come from the germline V gene. This CDR3 has 14 amino acids. The ends lost 2 bases at V and 4 bases at J; junction bases unmatched: 2. CDR3 sequence (DNA): TGTGCCAGCAGCTTAAGCGGGGGTCCAGATACGCAGTATTTT. This encodes CASSLSGGPDTQYF. Drawing the rest from reference TRBV7-6 and TRBJ2-3, the complete variable domain is GAGVSQSPRYKVTKRGQDVALRCDPISGHVSLYWYRQALGQGPEFLTYFNYEAQQDKSGLPNDRFSAERPEGSISTLTIQRTEQRDSAMYRCASSLSGGPDTQYFGPGTRLTVL.

The V and J genes are TRBV10-3 and TRBJ2-7, with D possibly TRBD1 on 5 matching bases. Germline V gene sequence: CDR1 ENHRY, CDR2 SYGVKD. The CDR3 contains 12 residues. Deletions cut 6 bases from V and 2 bases from J, with 8 bases between. The CDR3 spells CAIRTVTYEQYF. CDR3 DNA sequence: TGTGCCATCAGGACAGTCACCTACGAGCAGTACTTC.

The V and J genes are TRBV10-3 and TRBJ2-1; 10 positions match TRBD1. This CDR3 is 15 amino acids long. V was pared by 3 bases and J by 3 bases, with 2 bases of the junction left unmatched. CDR1 and CDR2 (germline): ENHRY, SYGVKD. The DNA for the CDR3 is TGTGCCATCAGTGAAGGGGACAGGGGCTACAATGAGCAGTTCTTC. Translation: CAISEGDRGYNEQFF.

As regards this clone: This specimen includes other DNA sequences encoding the same CDR3. The V call is TRBV9, the J call TRBJ1-1, with D perhaps matching TRBD1 (5 bases). The germline V gene encodes CDR1 SGDLS and CDR2 YYNGEE. With 0 bases removed from V and 5 bases from J, the gap between germline ends came to 11 bases. The CDR3 runs 14 residues. Written as DNA, the CDR3 is TGTGCCAGCAGCGTAGGGGGGGTTAATACTGAAGCTTTCTTT. Translating it yields CASSVGGVNTEAFF.

This chain joins TRBV18 and TRBJ2-3, with D possibly TRBD2 on 6 matching bases. The V end lost 4 bases, the J end lost 3 bases, and 17 bases lay between the germline ends. Germline V gene data show CDR1 as KGHSH and CDR2 as LQKENI. This CDR3 has 16 amino acids. The CDR3 region is CASSRSGVGSTDTQYF. The CDR3 region has the DNA TGTGCCAGCTCACGCTCGGGAGTCGGGAGTACAGATACGCAGTATTTT.

The genes are TRBV2 and TRBJ1-1; TRBD1 agrees at 8 bases. Trimming cost V 7 bases and J 7 bases; bases outside gene matches: 8. The CDR3 has 13 amino acids. The germline gives CDR1 SNHLY, CDR2 FYNNEI. The DNA of the CDR3 is TGTGCCAGCACCCAGACAGGGGCAATTGAAGCTTTCTTT. Its translation: CASTQTGAIEAFF. Full variable domain (missing parts from reference TRBV2 and TRBJ1-1): EPEVTQTPSHQVTQMGQEVILRCVPISNHLYFYWYRQILGQKVEFLVSFYNNEISEKSEIFDDQFSVERPDGSNFTLKIRSTKLEDSAMYFCASTQTGAIEAFFGQGTRLTVV.

V and J are TRBV9 and TRBJ1-1, with D maybe TRBD1 (5 bases). This CDR3 contains 14 residues. The germline CDR1 and CDR2 sequences are SGDLS and YYNGEE. V gave up 0 bases and J gave up 4 bases, with 10 bases separating them. CDR3 coding DNA: TGTGCCAGCAGCGTAGGTCAGGGCCCCACTGAAGCTTTCTTT. Amino acids: CASSVGQGPTEAFF.

This chain links TRBV5-1 with TRBJ1-2, with D unclear. The V gene lost 4 bases and the J gene lost 7 bases, with 14 bases spanning the gap. The CDR3 runs to 13 residues. Germline V gene lookup returns CDR1 SGHRS and CDR2 YFSETQ. The CDR3 bases are TGCGCCAGCAGCGGAGGAGGGCCTGCTGGCTACACCTTC. Amino acid sequence: CASSGGGPAGYTF.